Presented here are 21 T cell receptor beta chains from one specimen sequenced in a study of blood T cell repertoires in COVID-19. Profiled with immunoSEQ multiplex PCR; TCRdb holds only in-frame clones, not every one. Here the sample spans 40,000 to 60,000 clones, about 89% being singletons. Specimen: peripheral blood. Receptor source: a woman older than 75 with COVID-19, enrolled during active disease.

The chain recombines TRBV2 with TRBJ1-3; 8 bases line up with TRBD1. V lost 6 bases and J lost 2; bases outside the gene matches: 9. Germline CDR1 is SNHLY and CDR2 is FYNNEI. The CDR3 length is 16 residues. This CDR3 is CASRPRPDRAGNTIYF. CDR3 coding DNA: TGTGCCAGCAGACCCCGTCCGGACAGGGCTGGAAACACCATATATTTT. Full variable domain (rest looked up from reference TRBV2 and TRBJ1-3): EPEVTQTPSHQVTQMGQEVILRCVPISNHLYFYWYRQILGQKVEFLVSFYNNEISEKSEIFDDQFSVERPDGSNFTLKIRSTKLEDSAMYFCASRPRPDRAGNTIYFGEGSWLTVV.

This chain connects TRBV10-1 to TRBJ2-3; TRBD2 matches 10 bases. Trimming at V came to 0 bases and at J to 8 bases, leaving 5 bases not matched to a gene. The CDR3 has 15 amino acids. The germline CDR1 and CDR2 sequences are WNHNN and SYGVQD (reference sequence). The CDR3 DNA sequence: TGCGCCAGCAGTGAGTCGTCTAGCGGGGGCTTTACGCAGTATTTT. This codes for CASSESSSGGFTQYF.

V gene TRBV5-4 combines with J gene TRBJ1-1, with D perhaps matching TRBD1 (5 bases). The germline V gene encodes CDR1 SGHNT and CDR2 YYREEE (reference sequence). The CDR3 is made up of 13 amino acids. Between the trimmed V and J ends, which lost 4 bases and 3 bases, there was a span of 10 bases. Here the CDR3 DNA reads TGTGCCAGCAGCACGGACAAAGACACTGAAGCTTTCTTT. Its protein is CASSTDKDTEAFF.

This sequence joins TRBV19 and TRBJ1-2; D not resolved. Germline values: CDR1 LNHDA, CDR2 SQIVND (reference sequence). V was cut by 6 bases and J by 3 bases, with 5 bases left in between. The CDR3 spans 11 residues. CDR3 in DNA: TGTGCCAGTAGCCGTGACTATGGCTACACCTTC. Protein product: CASSRDYGYTF.

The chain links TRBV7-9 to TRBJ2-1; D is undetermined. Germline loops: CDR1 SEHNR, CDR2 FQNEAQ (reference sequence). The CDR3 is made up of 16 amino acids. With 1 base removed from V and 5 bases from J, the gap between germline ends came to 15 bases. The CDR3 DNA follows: TGTGCCAGCAGCTTAGTCCCACGGAGCGCCCACAATGAGCAGTTCTTC. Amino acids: CASSLVPRSAHNEQFF.

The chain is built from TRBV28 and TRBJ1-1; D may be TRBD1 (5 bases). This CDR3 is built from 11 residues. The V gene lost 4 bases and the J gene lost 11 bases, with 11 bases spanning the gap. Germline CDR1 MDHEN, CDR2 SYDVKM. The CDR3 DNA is TGTGCCAGCAGTTCGACCCGGGGGGCTTTCTTT. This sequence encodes CASSSTRGAFF.

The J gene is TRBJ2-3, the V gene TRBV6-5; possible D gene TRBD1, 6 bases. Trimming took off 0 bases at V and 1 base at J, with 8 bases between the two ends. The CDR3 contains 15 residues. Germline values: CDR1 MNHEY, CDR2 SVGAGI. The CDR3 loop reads CASSYSPGGTDTQYF. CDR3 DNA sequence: TGTGCCAGCAGTTACTCCCCAGGGGGCACAGATACGCAGTATTTT.

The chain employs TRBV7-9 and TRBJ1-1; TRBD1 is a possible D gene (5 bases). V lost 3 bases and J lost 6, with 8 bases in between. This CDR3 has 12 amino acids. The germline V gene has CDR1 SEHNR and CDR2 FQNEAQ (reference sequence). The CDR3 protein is CASSFDSSEAFF. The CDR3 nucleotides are TGTGCCAGCAGCTTCGACAGCTCTGAAGCTTTCTTT.

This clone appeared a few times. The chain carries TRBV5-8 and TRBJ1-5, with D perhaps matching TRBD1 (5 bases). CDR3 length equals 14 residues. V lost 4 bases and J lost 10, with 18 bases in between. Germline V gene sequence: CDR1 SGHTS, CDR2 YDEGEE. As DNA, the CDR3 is TGTGCCAGCAGCCGCGGCAGGGCCGGTTTTCCCCAGCATTTT. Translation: CASSRGRAGFPQHF.

Here the CDR3 reads CASSERWGSSNQPQHF. The CDR3 region has the DNA TGTGCCAGCAGTGAAAGGTGGGGCAGCTCGAATCAGCCCCAGCATTTT. V gene TRBV2 combines with J gene TRBJ1-5; a possible D gene is TRBD1 (5 bases). CDR3 size: 16 residues. Germline V gene data show CDR1 as SNHLY and CDR2 as FYNNEI. V was clipped by 2 bases and J by 4 bases, with 15 bases between them. Using reference TRBV2 and TRBJ1-5 for the parts outside the CDR3, the full variable domain is EPEVTQTPSHQVTQMGQEVILRCVPISNHLYFYWYRQILGQKVEFLVSFYNNEISEKSEIFDDQFSVERPDGSNFTLKIRSTKLEDSAMYFCASSERWGSSNQPQHFGDGTRLSIL.

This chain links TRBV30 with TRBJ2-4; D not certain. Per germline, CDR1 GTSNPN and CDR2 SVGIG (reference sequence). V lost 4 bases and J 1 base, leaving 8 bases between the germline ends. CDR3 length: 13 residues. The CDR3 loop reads CAWTSFAKNIQYF. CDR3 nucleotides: TGTGCCTGGACCTCCTTTGCCAAAAACATTCAGTACTTC.

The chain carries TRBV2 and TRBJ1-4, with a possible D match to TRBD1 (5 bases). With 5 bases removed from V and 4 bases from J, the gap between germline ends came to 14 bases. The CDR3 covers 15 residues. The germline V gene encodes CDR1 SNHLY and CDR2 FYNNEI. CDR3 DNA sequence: TGTGCCAGCAGTTCCGACAGCACTAATAATGAAAAACTGTTTTTT. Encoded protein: CASSSDSTNNEKLFF.

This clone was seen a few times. CDR3 nucleotides: TGTGCCAGCAGGCCCGACAGGGGGGGGAGAGAAAAACTGTTTTTT. As protein: CASRPDRGGREKLFF. The J gene is TRBJ1-4, the V gene TRBV6-5, with 9 bases fitting TRBD1. V lost 6 bases and J lost 8; bases outside the gene matches: 10. The CDR3 extends over 15 amino acids. Germline CDR1 reads MNHEY; CDR2 reads SVGAGI.

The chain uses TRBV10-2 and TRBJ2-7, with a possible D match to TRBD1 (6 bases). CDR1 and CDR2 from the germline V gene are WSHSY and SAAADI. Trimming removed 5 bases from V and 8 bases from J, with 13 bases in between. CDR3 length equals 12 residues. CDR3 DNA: TGCGCCAGCAGTAATCAGGGGTACCAGCAGTACTTC. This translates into CASSNQGYQQYF.

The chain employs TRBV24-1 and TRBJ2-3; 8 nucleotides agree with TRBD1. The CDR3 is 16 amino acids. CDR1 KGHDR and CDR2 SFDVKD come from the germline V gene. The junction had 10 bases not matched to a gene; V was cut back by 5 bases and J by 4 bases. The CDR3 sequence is CATSVHRQGQADTQYF. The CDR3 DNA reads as TGTGCCACCAGTGTTCACCGGCAGGGACAGGCAGATACGCAGTATTTT.

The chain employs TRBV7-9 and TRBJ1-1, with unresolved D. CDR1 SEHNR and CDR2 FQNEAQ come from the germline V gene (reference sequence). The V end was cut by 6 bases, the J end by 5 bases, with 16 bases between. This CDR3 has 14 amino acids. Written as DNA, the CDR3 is TGTGCCAGCAGACAGACACCGGGGAGAACTGAAGCTTTCTTT. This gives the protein CASRQTPGRTEAFF.

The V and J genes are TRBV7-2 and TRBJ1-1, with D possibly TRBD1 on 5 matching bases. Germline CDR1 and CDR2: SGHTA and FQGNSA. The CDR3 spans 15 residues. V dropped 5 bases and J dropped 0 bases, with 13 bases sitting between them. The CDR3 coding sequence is TGTGCCAGCAGCGCGTCGACAGTCCTGAACACTGAAGCTTTCTTT. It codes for CASSASTVLNTEAFF.

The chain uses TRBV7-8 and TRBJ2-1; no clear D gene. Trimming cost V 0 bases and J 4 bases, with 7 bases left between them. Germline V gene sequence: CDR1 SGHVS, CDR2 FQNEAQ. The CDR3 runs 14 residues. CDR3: CASSLAARYNEQFF. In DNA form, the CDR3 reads TGTGCCAGCAGCTTAGCGGCTAGATACAATGAGCAGTTCTTC.

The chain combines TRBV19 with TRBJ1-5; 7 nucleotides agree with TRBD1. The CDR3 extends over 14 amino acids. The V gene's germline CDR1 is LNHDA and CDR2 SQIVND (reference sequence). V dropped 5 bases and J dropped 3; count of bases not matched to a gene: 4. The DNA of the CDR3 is TGTGCCAGTAGTCGGGACAGCTACAATCAGCCCCAGCATTTT. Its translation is CASSRDSYNQPQHF.

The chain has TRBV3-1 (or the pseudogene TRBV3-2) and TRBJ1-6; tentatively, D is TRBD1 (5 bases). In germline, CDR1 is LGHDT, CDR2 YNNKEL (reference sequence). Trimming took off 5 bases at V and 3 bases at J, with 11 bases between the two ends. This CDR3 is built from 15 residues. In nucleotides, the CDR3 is TGTGCCAGCAGCAGAGGACACCACTATAATTCACCCCTCCACTTT. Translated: CASSRGHHYNSPLHF.

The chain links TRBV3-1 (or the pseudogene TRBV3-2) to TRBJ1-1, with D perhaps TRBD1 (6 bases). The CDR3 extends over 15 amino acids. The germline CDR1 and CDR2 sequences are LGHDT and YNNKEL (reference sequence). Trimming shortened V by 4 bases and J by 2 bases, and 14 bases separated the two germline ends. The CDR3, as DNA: TGTGCCAGCAGCCGCACAGGGACGGTTAACACTGAAGCTTTCTTT. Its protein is CASSRTGTVNTEAFF.